These 2 T cell receptor beta chains share one sample of origin, sequenced in a study of blood T cell repertoires in COVID-19. The table came from immunoSEQ multiplex PCR; TCRdb's copy has only in-frame clones and leaves some out. The repertoire includes about 260,000 clones, over 75% of them detected once, and more than 10% sits in the top ten. Source material: peripheral blood. These receptors were collected from a human donor in a cohort sampled during active COVID-19.

J is TRBJ2-7 and V is TRBV19, with 7 bases fitting TRBD1. The CDR3 length is 13 residues. The germline CDR1 and CDR2 sequences are LNHDA and SQIVND (reference sequence). CDR3 nucleotides: TGTTCCACGCCCTTGACAGGGACCTACGAGCAGTACTTC. This sequence encodes CSTPLTGTYEQYF.

The V call is TRBV2, the J call TRBJ2-2; a possible D gene is TRBD2 (6 bases). Germline CDR1 SNHLY, CDR2 FYNNEI. The CDR3 totals 15 residues. The ends were cut back, 7 bases at V and 7 bases at J, with 19 bases in the middle. The CDR3, as DNA: TGTGCCAGCAATTCAAAATCGGGAGAGGTCGGGGAGCTGTTTTTT. This gives the protein CASNSKSGEVGELFF.